This entry concerns a single T cell receptor beta chain. Antigen unknown. The data are from a study of cytomegalovirus exposure and HLA in healthy donors. Study information: In a previous analysis, about 100 million unique TCR beta sequences were found from about 190 million T cells. Of about 390 genotyped donors, around 80% grouped in the Caucasian-associated ancestry cluster.

CDR1 and CDR2 from the germline V gene are MDHEN and SYDVKM. The germline V and J ends were trimmed by 5 bases and 1 base, with 21 bases remaining between them. The CDR3 runs to 18 residues. Study-wide findings and caveats: Researchers had no immune exposure information except CMV serostatus available.

PCR amplification relied on 60 Vbeta primers (plus 13 Jbeta primers). Here immunoSEQ multiplex PCR was the method, and the copy in TCRdb shows in-frame clones only, minus some. The data show some 150,000 clones, roughly 81% seen once. This sequence joins TRBV28 and TRBJ1-5; no clear D gene. Source material: PBMCs. The source of this sequence is a female donor in good health and CMV-seronegative. CDR3 bases: TGTGCCAGCAGTCTTACGAGAACCAGCGCCCCGAGCAATCAGCCCCAGCATTTT. Its translation is CASSLTRTSAPSNQPQHF.